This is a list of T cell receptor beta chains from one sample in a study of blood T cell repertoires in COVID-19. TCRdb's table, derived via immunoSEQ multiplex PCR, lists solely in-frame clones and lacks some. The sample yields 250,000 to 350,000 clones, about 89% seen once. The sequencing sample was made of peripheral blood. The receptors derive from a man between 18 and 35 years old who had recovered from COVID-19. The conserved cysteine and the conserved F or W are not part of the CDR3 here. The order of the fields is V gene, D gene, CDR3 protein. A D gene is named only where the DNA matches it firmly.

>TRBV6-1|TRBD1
ASSVPGQGASYEQY
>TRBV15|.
ATSRESGSLNQPQH
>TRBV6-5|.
ASSYSRIAPGGYT
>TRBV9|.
ASSPQGGVNTEAF
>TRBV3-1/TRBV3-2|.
ASSPSGGAYEQY
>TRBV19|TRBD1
ASLPGGSGQVYGYT
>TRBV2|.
ASRQGGNTIY
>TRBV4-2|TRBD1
ASSHPGTADNQPQH
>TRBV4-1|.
ASSQVEGRETEAF
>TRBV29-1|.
SVKGSSYEQY
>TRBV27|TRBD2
ASSLGLGQDTQY
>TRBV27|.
ASSPRTAENYGYT
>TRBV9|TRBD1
ASSEAEDRWNTEAF
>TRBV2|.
ASCMAGAGYEKLF
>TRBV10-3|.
AISGGAKLSSYEQY
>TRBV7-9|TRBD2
ASSLAGLAGLNEQF
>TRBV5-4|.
ASSPVGGHSTDTQY
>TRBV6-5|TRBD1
ASTPGTGFGQPQH
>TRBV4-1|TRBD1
ASSQENTGQGFYEQY
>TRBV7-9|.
ASSLPAGGQGNEKLF
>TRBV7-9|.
ASSLGAGANTEAF
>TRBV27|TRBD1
ASSRDRVNQPQH
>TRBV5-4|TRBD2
ASSLDGTSGSNEQF
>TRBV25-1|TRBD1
ASRTGAVDTGELF
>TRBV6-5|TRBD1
ASSSTGGLITGELF
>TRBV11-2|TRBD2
ASSLVSLAGIGSAGELF
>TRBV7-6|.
ASTGWGTTEAF
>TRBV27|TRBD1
ASSLDRVSYGYT
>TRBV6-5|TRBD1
ASIATGSPNEKLF
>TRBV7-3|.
ASSLNGQSSYNEQF
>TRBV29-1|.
SVHKWGEETQY
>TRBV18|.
ASSPRRDRQETQY
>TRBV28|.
ASSSRGRGNQPQH
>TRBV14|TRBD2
ASSPGLDETQY
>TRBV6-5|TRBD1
ASSTGTGVGTQY
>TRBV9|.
ASSAPGARQEPHYGYT
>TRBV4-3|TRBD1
ASSQVLAGGSGYT
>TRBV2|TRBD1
ASGAQGIRNTIY
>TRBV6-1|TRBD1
ASSEEATGFHQETQY
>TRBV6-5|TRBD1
ASSSGQVHGYT
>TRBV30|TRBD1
AWGTGLTYEQY
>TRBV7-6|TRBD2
ASSSSGGDYEQY
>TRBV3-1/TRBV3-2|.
ASSLSGARQGYT
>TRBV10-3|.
AISDQGRAEKLF
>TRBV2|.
ASSERGFSEAF
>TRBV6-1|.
ASSESEGVAGELF
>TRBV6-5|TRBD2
ASSPLAGGTDTQY
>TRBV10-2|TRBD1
ASEGQGASEAF
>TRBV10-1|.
ASSESVDNTEAF
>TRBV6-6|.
ASRSGGVGDTQY
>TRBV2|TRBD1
ASSGQGGNEKLF
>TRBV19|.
ASSTVDTQY
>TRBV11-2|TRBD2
ASSPGGASYEQY
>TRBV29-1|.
SVERGGNTEAF